This T cell receptor beta chain appears in the sequencing data of a study of early stage breast cancer tumors. About the study: About 80% of the 16 invasive tumors were ER+, PR+ and HER2-. Average read coverage per sample was roughly 10-fold. Study outcomes and limitations: Bulk DNA sequencing of unsorted cells missed chain pairing and markers. Compared with adjacent normal breast, tumors showed about 2.5-fold denser, more clonal T cells.

Using immunoSEQ multiplex PCR, the repertoire was profiled, and TCRdb retains in-frame clones only, with some absent. The table records tens of thousands of clones, around 73% of them present only once. Trimming shortened V by 1 base and J by 3 bases, and 16 bases separated the two germline ends. Germline V gene data show CDR1 as SGHTA and CDR2 as FQGNSA. The CDR3 extends over 17 amino acids. This clone occurred once. Antigen unknown. Source material: blood. The TCR comes from a person aged 45-65 years with breast cancer. The rearrangement links TRBV7-2 to TRBJ1-5; D uncertain. The CDR3 sequence is CASSLGRGSSSNQPQHF. DNA of the CDR3: TGTGCCAGCAGCTTAGGTCGTGGCAGTTCCTCCAATCAGCCCCAGCATTTT.